Listed here are 29 T cell receptor beta chains from one sample, sequenced in a study of CD8 T cell repertoires and HIV-1 epitope variants. These TCRs' antigens remain unknown. TCRdb keeps only in-frame clones here, not all; method: immunoSEQ multiplex PCR. The table lists 5,800 or so clones, 64% of them singletons. The sample was cultured CD8+ T cells derived from PBMCs. The receptors originated from a male donor with HIV.

The chain has TRBV5-1 and TRBJ2-5; D is perhaps TRBD1 or TRBD2 (5 bases each). Trimming took 4 bases from V and 5 from J, leaving 18 bases between them. This CDR3 region has 15 residues. CDR1 SGHRS and CDR2 YFSETQ come from the germline V gene. The CDR3 loop is CASSEGRSSWETQYF. Here the CDR3 DNA reads TGCGCCAGCAGCGAGGGACGGAGTAGTTGGGAGACCCAGTACTTC.

The chain is built from TRBV2 and TRBJ2-2; no definite D call. Germline V gene lookup returns CDR1 SNHLY and CDR2 FYNNEI. This CDR3 has 15 amino acids. V was pared by 1 base and J by 6 bases, with 12 bases between. CDR3 nucleotide sequence: TGTGCCAGCAGTGAAGACGCAGGTGGGGCCGGGGAGCTGTTTTTT. Residues: CASSEDAGGAGELFF.

The J gene is TRBJ1-2, the V gene TRBV13; TRBD1 agrees at 7 bases. The CDR3 length is 14 residues. Trimming took 1 base from V and 4 from J; bases not matched to a gene: 3. Per the germline V gene, CDR1 is PRHDT and CDR2 is FYEKMQ (reference sequence). The CDR3 reads CASSLAGGVYGYTF. The CDR3 bases are TGTGCCAGCAGCTTAGCAGGGGGGGTCTATGGCTACACCTTC.

This clone rates as medium-sized. The rearrangement links TRBV7-9 to TRBJ2-2, with D unclear. The CDR3 consists of 13 residues. Germline V gene data show CDR1 as SEHNR and CDR2 as FQNEAQ (reference sequence). V was shortened by 3 bases and J by 8 bases, with 10 bases between the two germline ends. The DNA of the CDR3 is TGTGCCAGCAGCTTGAAGAGTTCTGGGGAGCTGTTTTTT. It encodes CASSLKSSGELFF.

The rearrangement joins TRBV28 to TRBJ1-1; a weak D match, TRBD1 (6 bases). The germline V gene has CDR1 MDHEN and CDR2 SYDVKM. V lost 3 bases and J 14 bases, leaving 16 bases between the germline ends. The CDR3 contains 12 residues. The CDR3 is CASSFRRTGGFF. The CDR3 DNA follows: TGTGCCAGCAGTTTTCGGAGGACGGGGGGCTTCTTT. The whole variable domain, remainder taken from reference TRBV28 and TRBJ1-1, is DVKVTQSSRYLVKRTGEKVFLECVQDMDHENMFWYRQDPGLGLRLIYFSYDVKMKEKGDIPEGYSVSREKKERFSLILESASTNQTSMYLCASSFRRTGGFFGQGTRLTVV.

This chain joins TRBV27 and TRBJ2-7; no clear D. Germline V lookup: CDR1 MNHEY, CDR2 SMNVEV (reference sequence). CDR3 length equals 14 residues. The ends were cut back, 0 bases at V and 0 bases at J, with 6 bases in the middle. For the CDR3, the DNA is TGTGCCAGCAGTTTATCACCAGGCTCCTACGAGCAGTACTTC. As protein: CASSLSPGSYEQYF.

The rearrangement joins TRBV11-1 to TRBJ2-7; TRBD1 matches at 8 bases. CDR1 is SGHAT, CDR2 FQDESV, per germline (reference sequence). The CDR3 length is 12 residues. V lost 5 bases and J lost 7; bases outside the gene matches: 4. The CDR3 region is CASSTTGVEQYF. DNA for the CDR3: TGTGCCAGCAGCACGACAGGGGTTGAGCAGTACTTC.

This chain links TRBV5-1 with TRBJ2-5; the match to TRBD1 covers 8 bases. Germline V gene lookup returns CDR1 SGHRS and CDR2 YFSETQ. The CDR3 contains 15 residues. Unmatched junction bases numbered 4, after V lost 1 base and J lost 2 bases. The CDR3 loop reads CASSLYGTGQETQYF. Written as DNA, the CDR3 is TGCGCCAGCAGCTTGTATGGGACAGGACAAGAGACCCAGTACTTC.

The chain uses TRBV25-1 and TRBJ2-1, with TRBD1 as a possible D gene (7 bases). The length of the CDR3 is 16 residues. The germline V gene has CDR1 MGHDK and CDR2 SYGVNS. V was shortened by 3 bases and J by 10 bases, with 22 bases between the two germline ends. DNA for the CDR3: TGTGCCAGCAGTGAGAGCCTATACAGGGGAGGCCCGGAGCAGTTCTTC. Translation: CASSESLYRGGPEQFF.

The table lists this clone with a few counts. The J gene is TRBJ2-5, the V gene TRBV25-1, with unresolved D. The germline gives CDR1 MGHDK, CDR2 SYGVNS. The CDR3 has 13 residues. Trimming shortened V by 1 base and J by 5 bases, and 8 bases separated the two germline ends. The CDR3 loop is CASSEWVGETQYF. The CDR3 DNA sequence: TGTGCCAGCAGTGAATGGGTTGGCGAGACCCAGTACTTC.

This rearrangement joins TRBV10-3 to TRBJ2-7; 11 bases line up with TRBD1. The V segment lost 4 bases and the J segment 6 bases; nucleotides outside the gene matches: 5. Per germline, CDR1 ENHRY and CDR2 SYGVKD. The length of the CDR3 is 14 residues. The CDR3 sequence is CAISGTGGQGEQYF. The CDR3 DNA follows: TGTGCCATCAGTGGGACAGGGGGCCAGGGCGAGCAGTACTTC.

This clone was recorded once. The rearrangement joins TRBV28 to TRBJ1-1, with unresolved D. Germline CDR1 MDHEN, CDR2 SYDVKM. V was clipped by 2 bases and J by 8 bases, with 6 bases between them. The CDR3 totals 11 residues. CDR3 sequence reads: CASSLQTEAFF. CDR3 sequence (DNA): TGTGCCAGCAGTTTACAGACCGAAGCTTTCTTT.

This clone came up a few times. V is TRBV2 and J is TRBJ1-4; 10 bases are shared with TRBD1. The CDR3 runs to 14 residues. Germline lookup yields CDR1 SNHLY and CDR2 FYNNEI. V was clipped by 6 bases and J by 14 bases; unmatched bases: 12. CDR3 in DNA: TGTGCCAGCAGCCCCGGGACAGGGGATTTGGGGCTGTTTTTT. Its translation: CASSPGTGDLGLFF.

Remarks on this clone: One end of the junction is discordant with germline, which a read error may explain. The rearrangement uses TRBV7-9 and TRBJ2-1, with TRBD2 matching 12 bases. Germline loops: CDR1 SEHNR, CDR2 FQNEAQ (reference sequence). CDR3 size: 14 residues. The DNA for the CDR3 is TGTGCCAGCAGCCTAGCGGGGGGGCCCAATGAGCAGTTCTTC. This encodes CASSLAGGPNEQFF.

This rearrangement joins TRBV7-8 to TRBJ1-2; the D gene is possibly TRBD1 (5 bases). The CDR3 runs to 16 residues. Germline V gene data show CDR1 as SGHVS and CDR2 as FQNEAQ. Deletions cut 3 bases from V and 2 bases from J, with 16 bases between. CDR3 loop: CASSFPRQGNNYGYTF. The CDR3 coding sequence is TGTGCCAGCAGCTTCCCCCGCCAGGGAAACAACTATGGCTACACCTTC.

The genes are TRBV6-1 and TRBJ2-1; D is ambiguous. In germline, CDR1 is MNHNS, CDR2 SASEGT. V lost 3 bases and J lost 9, with 9 bases in between. The CDR3 is 12 residues long. CDR3 DNA: TGTGCCAGCAGTGACTTCCCCGCTGAGCAGTTCTTC. Amino acids: CASSDFPAEQFF.

This clone was observed a single time. This rearrangement joins TRBV6-5 to TRBJ1-2, with D unresolved. Per the germline V gene, CDR1 is MNHEY and CDR2 is SVGAGI. Trimming took 2 bases from V and 4 from J, leaving 11 bases between them. This CDR3 region has 14 residues. CDR3 coding DNA: TGTGCCAGCAGTTACCAGGACGGGATCTATGGCTACACCTTC. Its translation: CASSYQDGIYGYTF.

This clone showed up just once. The rearrangement joins TRBV6-1 to TRBJ2-2, with D perhaps matching TRBD1 (5 bases). CDR3 length equals 12 residues. Trimming removed 7 bases at V and 7 bases at J, with 10 bases between. Germline V CDR1 and CDR2: MNHNS, SASEGT. The CDR3: CASNHRGGELFF. The CDR3, as DNA: TGTGCCAGCAACCATAGGGGCGGGGAGCTGTTTTTT.

The V call is TRBV6-5, the J call TRBJ1-2, with D hard to call. The V end lost 0 bases, the J end lost 3 bases, and 8 bases lay between the germline ends. The CDR3 runs 14 residues. Germline-derived CDR1 and CDR2 are MNHEY and SVGAGI. CDR3 loop: CASSYSLGDYGYTF. DNA for the CDR3: TGTGCCAGCAGTTACTCGCTTGGGGACTATGGCTACACCTTC.

This sequence joins TRBV7-2 and TRBJ1-5; D may be TRBD1 (5 bases). The germline gives CDR1 SGHTA, CDR2 FQGNSA. The V and J ends lost 3 bases and 7 bases respectively, with 13 bases between them. The CDR3 loop spans 14 amino acids. CDR3: CASSFRGGDQPQHF. CDR3 bases: TGTGCCAGCAGCTTCCGGGGAGGGGACCAGCCCCAGCATTTT.

The chain recombines TRBV9 with TRBJ1-1; D may be TRBD1 (5 bases). Germline V lookup: CDR1 SGDLS, CDR2 YYNGEE. Deletions cut 0 bases from V and 6 bases from J, with 15 bases between. This CDR3 contains 15 residues. CDR3 sequence (DNA): TGTGCCAGCAGCGTAGGGGGGGAAAGACGCGCTGAAGCTTTCTTT. It encodes CASSVGGERRAEAFF.

V is TRBV19 and J is TRBJ1-1, with D perhaps matching TRBD1 (5 bases). There are 15 residues in the CDR3. Germline CDR1 is LNHDA and CDR2 is SQIVND (reference sequence). Trimming pared 5 bases from V and 0 bases from J, leaving 13 bases between. Here the CDR3 reads CASSDYGALNTEAFF. The CDR3 DNA reads TGTGCCAGTAGTGATTACGGGGCTCTGAACACTGAAGCTTTCTTT. The complete variable domain, with remaining parts taken from reference TRBV19 and TRBJ1-1, reads DGGITQSPKYLFRKEGQNVTLSCEQNLNHDAMYWYRQDPGQGLRLIYYSQIVNDFQKGDIAEGYSVSREKKESFPLTVTSAQKNPTAFYLCASSDYGALNTEAFFGQGTRLTVV.

The chain has TRBV7-9 and TRBJ2-7; D ambiguous. The CDR3 spans 14 residues. CDR1 SEHNR and CDR2 FQNEAQ come from the germline V gene (reference sequence). V lost 0 bases and J lost 3, with 9 bases in between. The DNA of the CDR3 is TGTGCCAGCAGCTTAGCGGGCAATCGCTACGAGCAGTACTTC. Its translation: CASSLAGNRYEQYF. Variable domain in full (rest from reference TRBV7-9 and TRBJ2-7): DTGVSQNPRHKITKRGQNVTFRCDPISEHNRLYWYRQTLGQGPEFLTYFQNEAQLEKSRLLSDRFSAERPKGSFSTLEIQRTEQGDSAMYLCASSLAGNRYEQYFGPGTRLTVT.

The sample holds a few counts of this clone. V usage is TRBV6-1 and J usage is TRBJ2-2; 7 positions agree with TRBD2. The CDR3 totals 13 residues. Germline values: CDR1 MNHNS, CDR2 SASEGT. With V trimmed by 10 bases and J by 8 bases, 10 bases remained unmatched. The CDR3: CATLQREGGELFF. In DNA, the CDR3 is TGTGCCACCTTACAGCGGGAAGGGGGGGAGCTGTTTTTT.

The chain carries TRBV27 and TRBJ2-7; 7 bases are a match to TRBD1. The CDR3 spans 15 residues. The V gene end was trimmed by 6 bases and the J gene end by 3 bases; junction bases not matched to a gene: 11. CDR1 and CDR2 (germline): MNHEY, SMNVEV (reference sequence). The CDR3 protein is CASSPTGAPFYEQYF. CDR3 nucleotide sequence: TGTGCCAGCAGCCCTACAGGGGCTCCGTTCTACGAGCAGTACTTC.

The rearrangement links TRBV4-1 to TRBJ2-1; 12 bases fit TRBD2. Trimming took 0 bases from V and 10 from J; bases not matched to a gene: 16. CDR1 and CDR2 (germline): MGHRA, YSYEKL. This CDR3 region has 19 residues. The CDR3 protein is CASSQDLTSGSHPLGEQFF. CDR3 DNA sequence: TGCGCCAGCAGCCAAGATCTGACTAGCGGGAGTCATCCCTTAGGGGAGCAGTTCTTC.

J is TRBJ1-1 and V is TRBV19; possible D gene TRBD1, 5 bases. The CDR3 spans 13 residues. Germline loops: CDR1 LNHDA, CDR2 SQIVND (reference sequence). V was trimmed by 6 bases and J by 5 bases, leaving 13 bases between them. This CDR3 reads CASSTKGYTEAFF. CDR3 bases: TGTGCCAGTAGCACCAAGGGGTATACTGAAGCTTTCTTT.

V gene TRBV27 combines with J gene TRBJ2-7, with D hard to call. The V gene lost 3 bases and the J gene lost 2 bases, with 8 bases spanning the gap. The CDR3 runs to 13 residues. Germline CDR1 reads MNHEY; CDR2 reads SMNVEV (reference sequence). CDR3 amino acids: CASSFTAAYEQYF. CDR3 in DNA: TGTGCCAGCAGTTTCACGGCGGCCTACGAGCAGTACTTC.

The V and J genes are TRBV5-4 and TRBJ2-1; possibly TRBD1 or TRBD2 for D (5 bases each). The germline CDR1 and CDR2 sequences are SGHNT and YYREEE (reference sequence). V was trimmed by 4 bases and J by 7 bases, leaving 12 bases between them. The CDR3 sequence is 13 residues long. CDR3 loop: CASSGGQGNEQFF. CDR3 in DNA: TGTGCCAGCAGCGGCGGGCAGGGAAATGAGCAGTTCTTC.